Sequencing of this T cell receptor (beta chain) was carried out in a study of blood T cell repertoires in COVID-19. For the study at large: Specimens from acute and convalescent COVID-19 originated in the United States, Italy and Spain. T cells, B-cell-depleted T cells, or PBMCs provided the cDNA or gDNA that served as material.

This clone was detected only once. The CDR3 is 15 residues long. Trimming took 0 bases from V and 5 from J, leaving 11 bases between them. Germline assignment: CDR1 SGDLS and CDR2 YYNGEE. Authors' methods: The assay estimated nucleated cells by amplifying reference gene primers. Repertoires were generated with immunoSEQ multiplex PCR, while TCRdb's copy carries only in-frame clones and drops some. V and J calls and clone size are given by that table; D and trimming were obtained from the DNA. The repertoire includes about 58,000 clones, about 91% of them detected once, and around an eighth sits in the top ten.

The chain combines TRBV9 with TRBJ2-2; TRBD2 might be the D (5 bases). The sequenced material came from peripheral blood. This receptor was obtained from a woman aged 55 to 70 with active COVID-19. CDR3 in amino acids: CASSVDVLGTGELFF. Written as DNA, the CDR3 is TGTGCCAGCAGCGTAGACGTACTAGGTACCGGGGAGCTGTTTTTT.